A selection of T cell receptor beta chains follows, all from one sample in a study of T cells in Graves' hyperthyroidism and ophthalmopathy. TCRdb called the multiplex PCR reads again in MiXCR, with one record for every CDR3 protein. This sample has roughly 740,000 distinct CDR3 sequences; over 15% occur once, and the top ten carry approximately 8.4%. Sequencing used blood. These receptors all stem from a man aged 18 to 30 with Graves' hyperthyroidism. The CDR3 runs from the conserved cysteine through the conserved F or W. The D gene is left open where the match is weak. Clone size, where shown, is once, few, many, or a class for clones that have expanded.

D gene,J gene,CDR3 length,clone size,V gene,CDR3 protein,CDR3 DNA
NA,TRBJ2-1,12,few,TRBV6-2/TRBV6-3,CASDSTYNEQFF,TGTGCCAGTGACAGTACATACAATGAGCAGTTCTTC
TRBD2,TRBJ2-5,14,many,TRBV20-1,CSANPPGRRETQYF,TGCAGTGCCAACCCCCCCGGGAGGAGAGAGACCCAGTACTTC
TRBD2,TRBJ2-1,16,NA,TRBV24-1,CATSDSGLAGAYEQFF,TGTGCCACCAGTGATTCAGGACTAGCGGGAGCGTATGAGCAGTTCTTC
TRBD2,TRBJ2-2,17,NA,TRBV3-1,CASSPRLAGLDTGELFF,TGTGCCAGCAGCCCGCGACTAGCGGGACTGGACACCGGGGAGCTGTTTTTT
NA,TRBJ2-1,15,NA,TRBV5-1,CASSLGTGAGGEQFF,TGCGCCAGCAGCTTAGGGACAGGGGCGGGAGGGGAGCAGTTCTTC
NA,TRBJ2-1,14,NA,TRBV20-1,CSATSGGEGNEQFF,TGCAGTGCAACCTCAGGGGGGGAAGGGAATGAGCAGTTCTTC
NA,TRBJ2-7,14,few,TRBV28,CASTPFGTPYEQYF,TGTGCCAGCACCCCTTTTGGGACCCCCTACGAGCAGTACTTC
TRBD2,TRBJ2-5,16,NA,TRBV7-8,CASSSGLAGSQETQYF,TGTGCCAGCAGCTCCGGACTAGCGGGGTCCCAAGAGACCCAGTACTTC
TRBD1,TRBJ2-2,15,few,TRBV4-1,CASSQGTGRTGELFF,TGCGCCAGCAGCCAAGGGACAGGCCGCACCGGGGAGCTGTTTTTT
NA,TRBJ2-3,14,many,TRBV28,CASSFSGDGDTQYF,TGTGCCAGCAGTTTTTCGGGAGATGGGGATACGCAGTATTTT
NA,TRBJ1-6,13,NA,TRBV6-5,CASSSYRNSPLHF,TGTGCCAGCAGTTCCTACAGGAATTCACCCCTCCACTTT
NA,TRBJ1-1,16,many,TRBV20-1,CSARVIGQGLWTEAFF,TGCAGTGCTAGAGTAATAGGTCAGGGGCTGTGGACTGAAGCTTTCTTT
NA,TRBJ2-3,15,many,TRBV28,CASSLWDSSTDTQYF,TGTGCCAGCAGTTTATGGGATTCTAGCACAGATACGCAGTATTTT
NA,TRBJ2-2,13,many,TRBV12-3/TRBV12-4,CAQQMGRTGELFF,TGTGCCCAACAGATGGGGCGCACCGGGGAGCTGTTTTTT
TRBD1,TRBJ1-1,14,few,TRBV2,CASRNRGVNTEAFF,TGTGCCAGCAGGAACAGGGGGGTTAACACTGAAGCTTTCTTT
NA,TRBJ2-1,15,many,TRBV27,CASRAGASSYNEQFF,TGTGCCAGCAGGGCCGGTGCTAGCTCCTACAATGAGCAGTTCTTC
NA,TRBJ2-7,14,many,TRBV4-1,CASSQASSSYEQYF,TGCGCCAGCAGCCAAGCGAGTAGCTCCTACGAGCAGTACTTC